This T cell receptor beta chain was identified during a study of cytomegalovirus exposure and HLA in healthy donors. Trimming stripped 7 bases from V and 1 base from J, with 14 bases between. Germline V gene data show CDR1 as MNHNS and CDR2 as SASEGT. The CDR3 has 15 amino acids. PCR employed 60 Vbeta and 13 Jbeta primers. Profiled with immunoSEQ multiplex PCR; TCRdb holds only in-frame clones, not every one. Recorded for this sample: 150,000 or so clones. Sample: PBMCs. The chain recombines TRBV6-1 with TRBJ1-5; a weak D match, TRBD1 (6 bases). The receptor's source is a man aged 25-45 years in good health and CMV-seronegative. CDR3 residues: CASTIDRFSNQPQHF. The CDR3 DNA reads as TGTGCCAGCACCATAGACAGGTTCAGCAATCAGCCCCAGCATTTT.